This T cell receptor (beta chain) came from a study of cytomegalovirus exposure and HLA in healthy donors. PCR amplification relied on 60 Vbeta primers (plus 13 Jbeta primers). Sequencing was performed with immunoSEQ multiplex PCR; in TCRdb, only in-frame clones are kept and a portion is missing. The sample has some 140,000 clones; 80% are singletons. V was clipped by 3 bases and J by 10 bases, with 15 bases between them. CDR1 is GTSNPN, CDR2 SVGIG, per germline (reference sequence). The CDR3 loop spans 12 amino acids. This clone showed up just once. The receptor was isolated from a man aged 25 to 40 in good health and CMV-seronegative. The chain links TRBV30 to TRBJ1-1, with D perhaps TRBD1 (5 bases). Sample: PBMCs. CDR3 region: CAWSPGSRLAFF. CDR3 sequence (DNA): TGTGCCTGGAGCCCAGGGTCCCGTCTAGCTTTCTTT.